This T cell receptor beta chain was found in a study of cytomegalovirus exposure and HLA in healthy donors. Study-wide findings and caveats: The productive fraction for most TCR beta V segments was about 87% or about 30% in an earlier analysis. A likely sequencing artifact accounted for one observed cluster of highly shared sequence variants.

Vbeta (60) and Jbeta (13) primers were used in the PCR. Profiling relied on immunoSEQ multiplex PCR, and the TCRdb table lists in-frame clones only, not all of them. The sample holds around 200,000 clones, about 80% seen once. Donors counted as nominally healthy when sampled, yet unrecorded immune exposures were likely. Trimming cost V 1 base and J 2 bases, with 11 bases left between them. Germline lookup yields CDR1 SGHNT and CDR2 YYREEE (reference sequence). The CDR3 runs to 15 residues. Details on this clone: Its antigen is unidentified.

The chain has TRBV5-4 and TRBJ2-3; D is uncertain. The sequencing sample was made of PBMCs. This sequence originates from a man between 40 and 49 years old in good health and CMV-seronegative. CDR3 bases: TGTGCCAGCAGCTTGTTCGCTACCCTCACAGATACGCAGTATTTT. Translating gives CASSLFATLTDTQYF.